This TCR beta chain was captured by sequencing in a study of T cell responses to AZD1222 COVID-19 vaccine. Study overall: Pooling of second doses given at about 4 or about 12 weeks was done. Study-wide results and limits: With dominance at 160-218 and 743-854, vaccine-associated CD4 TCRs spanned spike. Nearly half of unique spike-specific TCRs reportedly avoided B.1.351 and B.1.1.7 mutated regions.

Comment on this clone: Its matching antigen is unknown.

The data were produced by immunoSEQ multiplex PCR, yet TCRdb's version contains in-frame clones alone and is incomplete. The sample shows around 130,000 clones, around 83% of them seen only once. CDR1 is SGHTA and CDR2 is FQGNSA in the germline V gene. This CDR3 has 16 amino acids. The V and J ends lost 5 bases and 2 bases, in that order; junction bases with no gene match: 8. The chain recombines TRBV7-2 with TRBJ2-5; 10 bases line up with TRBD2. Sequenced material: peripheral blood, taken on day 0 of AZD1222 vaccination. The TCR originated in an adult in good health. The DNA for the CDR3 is TGTGCCAGCAGCCTTAGCGGGGGGCTAGGACAAGAGACCCAGTACTTC. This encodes CASSLSGGLGQETQYF.